A selection of T cell receptor beta chains follows, all from one sample in a study of T cells in Graves' hyperthyroidism and ophthalmopathy. TCRdb called the multiplex PCR reads again in MiXCR, with one record for every CDR3 protein. The sample has some 550,000 distinct CDR3 sequences, approximately 15% seen once. Input material: blood. All receptors derive from a middle-aged woman with Graves' ophthalmopathy. The CDR3 runs from the conserved cysteine through the conserved F or W. D genes are given only for firm matches.

v_gene	d_gene	j_gene	CDR3aa
TRBV7-9	-	TRBJ2-5	CASSLAGRETQYF
TRBV29-1	-	TRBJ2-7	CSAVGDEQYF
TRBV2	TRBD2	TRBJ2-5	CASSTLGLAGAIGAETQYF
TRBV28	TRBD1	TRBJ1-2	CASSFMPGTGSNYGYTF
TRBV7-9	-	TRBJ2-1	CASSLNMESNEQFF
TRBV2	TRBD1	TRBJ1-2	CAGRTGDNYGYTF
TRBV5-1	-	TRBJ1-1	CASSPRGYTEAFF
TRBV12-3/TRBV12-4	TRBD1	TRBJ1-1	CASRIQGRTEAFF
TRBV6-1	TRBD1	TRBJ1-5	CASNPTGGRAQPQHF
TRBV7-8	TRBD1	TRBJ1-2	CASSPDRGQGGYTF
TRBV5-1	TRBD1	TRBJ1-1	CASRSGGRTEAFF
TRBV5-6	TRBD2	TRBJ2-1	CASIQLATTYNEQFF
TRBV6-1	-	TRBJ2-7	CASSLGGRSYEQYF
TRBV2	TRBD2	TRBJ2-7	CASSDRLAATYEQYF
TRBV28	TRBD1	TRBJ1-2	CASSPGAGTGGVGYTF
TRBV11-2	TRBD2	TRBJ2-7	CASSPHLRTSGRYEQYF
TRBV28	-	TRBJ1-2	CASSLGWNGYTF
TRBV3-1	-	TRBJ2-2	CASSQWHNQPGELFF
TRBV19	TRBD1	TRBJ1-4	CASSADRGREKLFF
TRBV28	TRBD2	TRBJ2-1	CASSTAGTRQFF
TRBV28	-	TRBJ1-2	CASSFSNYGYTF
TRBV2	-	TRBJ2-3	CASSSVRGVKADTQYF
TRBV10-3	-	TRBJ2-1	CAIMRSNNEQFF
TRBV7-8	-	TRBJ2-2	CASSYGTHNTGELFF
TRBV6-1	TRBD1	TRBJ1-1	CASSDRDRGLLAFF
TRBV19	-	TRBJ2-1	CASSRLGGSYNEQFF
TRBV4-1	TRBD2	TRBJ2-1	CASSPFSGRAGVAYNEQFF
TRBV7-8	-	TRBJ1-2	CASSSLGRTGYTF
TRBV25-1	-	TRBJ2-4	CASSDPRAGAKNIQYF
TRBV10-3	TRBD1	TRBJ1-1	CAIRGTGNTEAFF
TRBV7-8	-	TRBJ2-7	CASSLGGILREQYF
TRBV30	TRBD2	TRBJ2-4	CAWKTIAGGIQYF
TRBV11-2	-	TRBJ2-4	CASSTNREGNIQYF
TRBV29-1	TRBD1	TRBJ1-1	CSVAQQGALPEAFF
TRBV28	-	TRBJ2-2	CASSFLEKRTGELFF
TRBV7-3	TRBD1	TRBJ2-1	CASSLVGQANEQFF
TRBV12-3/TRBV12-4	TRBD2	TRBJ2-7	CASAPGAAGLEEQYF
TRBV5-5	-	TRBJ1-4	CASSGIVATNEKLFF
TRBV6-2/TRBV6-3	-	TRBJ2-7	CASSYGGLGYEQYF
TRBV5-1	TRBD1	TRBJ1-1	CASSLRQGGTEAFF
TRBV6-1	-	TRBJ2-1	CASRPGHLSYNEQFF
TRBV30	-	TRBJ2-2	CAWLDGGELFF
TRBV20-1	TRBD1	TRBJ1-1	CSARGQGAPFAEAFF
TRBV2	TRBD1	TRBJ1-1	CASVGQGAGEAFF
TRBV5-1	TRBD1	TRBJ2-2	CASSQMTGDGYTGELFF